Below, one TCR beta chain is given with its context. In the study's own analysis: Researchers report that nucleated cell counts were estimated from reference gene primer amplification. TCRdb's table, derived via immunoSEQ multiplex PCR, lists solely in-frame clones and lacks some. Clone size and V and J calls were adopted from that table, with D and trimming inferred from the DNA. The sample records roughly 80,000 clones, more than 90% being singletons. CDR3 length equals 15 residues. Looked up from germline, CDR1 is KGHDR and CDR2 is SFDVKD. Trimming at V came to 3 bases and at J to 2 bases, leaving 5 bases not matched to a gene. These data come from a study of blood T cell repertoires in COVID-19. As for the study in general: PBMCs, B-cell-depleted T cells, or T cells were the source of the cDNA or gDNA that made up the material.

The genes are TRBV24-1 and TRBJ1-2; 7 nucleotides align to TRBD1. The clonotype was recovered from a man aged 55-75 years with acute or convalescent COVID-19. Sequenced sample: peripheral blood. The CDR3 DNA is TGTGCCACCAGTGATAACCGGGACAGCAACTATGGCTACACCTTC. Protein: CATSDNRDSNYGYTF.